A single sample is the source of the 17 T cell receptor beta chains below, sequenced in a study of graft-versus-host responses after intestinal transplantation. Graft-derived tissue was subjected to processing to liberate intraepithelial and lamina propria lymphocytes. The assay was immunoSEQ multiplex PCR, and TCRdb's table has in-frame clones only and misses some. The repertoire holds roughly 27,000 clones, with about three quarters as singletons. The sequencing here drew on ileum tissue, taken 98 days after intestinal transplantation. The receptors shown here come from a human patient who received an intestinal transplant, so some T cells may come from the graft donor.

The chain has TRBV30 and TRBJ2-7; TRBD1 might be the D (6 bases). V shed 0 bases and J shed 4 bases, with 7 bases lying between them. Germline CDR1 is GTSNPN and CDR2 is SVGIG (reference sequence). The CDR3 consists of 12 residues. CDR3 protein: CAWSVGGYEQYF. CDR3 nucleotides: TGTGCCTGGAGTGTAGGGGGTTACGAGCAGTACTTC.

The rearrangement links TRBV5-6 to TRBJ1-1, with 8 bases that match TRBD1. This CDR3 spans 14 amino acids. The V segment lost 4 bases and the J segment 9 bases; nucleotides outside the gene matches: 11. Looked up from germline, CDR1 is SGHDT and CDR2 is YYEEEE. The CDR3 region has the DNA TGTGCCAGCAGCGAGGGACCGACAGGGGATAAAGCTTTCTTT. It codes for CASSEGPTGDKAFF.

This clone was counted a single time. V usage is TRBV9 and J usage is TRBJ2-3; weak D call: TRBD1 (6 bases). The germline V gene encodes CDR1 SGDLS and CDR2 YYNGEE. The ends were cut back, 3 bases at V and 4 bases at J, with 21 bases in the middle. The CDR3 has 17 residues. DNA for the CDR3: TGTGCCAGCAGCGCTAAACAGGGTTTGGCTTTATCAGATACGCAGTATTTT. Translated, it gives CASSAKQGLALSDTQYF.

CDR3 loop: CASSPLPGQHHNQPQHF. CDR3 in DNA: TGTGCCAGCTCACCGCTACCGGGACAGCATCACAATCAGCCCCAGCATTTT. V usage is TRBV18 and J usage is TRBJ1-5; 7 positions match TRBD1. The germline gives CDR1 KGHSH, CDR2 LQKENI. The CDR3 extends over 17 amino acids. V lost 3 bases and J lost 3; bases outside the gene matches: 11.

In DNA, the CDR3 is TGTGCCAGCAGTGAAAAGGACAGAGTGAACACTGAAGCTTTCTTT. This sequence encodes CASSEKDRVNTEAFF. This rearrangement joins TRBV6-1 to TRBJ1-1; D may be TRBD1 (6 bases). There are 15 residues in the CDR3. Trimming stripped 2 bases from V and 0 bases from J, with 10 bases between. CDR1 and CDR2 (germline): MNHNS, SASEGT.

The chain joins TRBV15 to TRBJ2-7; either TRBD1 or TRBD2 may supply D (5 bases each). The CDR3 loop spans 17 amino acids. V was clipped by 1 base and J by 0 bases, with 16 bases between them. Per the germline V gene, CDR1 is LNHNV and CDR2 is YYDKDF (reference sequence). In DNA, the CDR3 is TGTGCCACCAGCAGAGTCCAGGGACCGCAGAGCTCCTACGAGCAGTACTTC. Amino acid sequence: CATSRVQGPQSSYEQYF.

The chain couples TRBV7-9 to TRBJ1-6; D ambiguous. Trimming took off 1 base at V and 8 bases at J, with 9 bases between the two ends. This CDR3 has 14 amino acids. CDR1 and CDR2 from the germline V gene are SEHNR and FQNEAQ (reference sequence). CDR3 DNA sequence: TGTGCCAGCAGCTTAGGTTCGTACGATTCACCCCTCCACTTT. It translates to CASSLGSYDSPLHF.

V is TRBV6-5 and J is TRBJ2-2, with D tentatively TRBD2 (6 bases). The CDR3 sequence is 15 residues long. Between the trimmed V and J ends, which lost 6 bases and 5 bases, there was a span of 16 bases. CDR1 MNHEY and CDR2 SVGAGI come from the germline V gene. The CDR3 loop is CASSGGDLFTGELFF. The CDR3, as DNA: TGTGCCAGCAGCGGGGGTGACCTTTTTACCGGGGAGCTGTTTTTT.

This clone occurred a few times. The chain uses TRBV2 and TRBJ2-7, with 9 bases identical to TRBD2. The germline V gene encodes CDR1 SNHLY and CDR2 FYNNEI. This CDR3 contains 17 residues. Trimming took 4 bases from V and 0 from J; bases not matched to a gene: 10. The DNA for the CDR3 is TGTGCCAGCAGTGTATCTAGAGCGGGGGGCATCTCCTACGAGCAGTACTTC. Its protein is CASSVSRAGGISYEQYF.

The V call is TRBV5-4, the J call TRBJ2-1; 9 bases are a match to TRBD2. The CDR3 contains 15 residues. V lost 0 bases, J lost 4 bases, and 2 bases stayed unmatched. In germline, CDR1 is SGHNT, CDR2 YYREEE (reference sequence). CDR3 sequence reads: CASSLGGGEYNEQFF. The CDR3 region has the DNA TGTGCCAGCAGCTTGGGCGGGGGGGAATACAATGAGCAGTTCTTC.

To note about this clone: A far more abundant clone sits one base away, making this likely a read error. This CDR3 reads CASSLRGSGNTIYF. The CDR3 region has the DNA TGTGCCAGCAGCTTAAGGGGCTCTGGAAACACCATATATTTT. This chain uses TRBV13 with TRBJ1-3; possibly TRBD1 for D (5 bases). This CDR3 is 14 amino acids long. V gave up 2 bases and J gave up 0 bases, with 5 bases separating them. CDR1 is PRHDT, CDR2 FYEKMQ, per germline (reference sequence).

The chain links TRBV4-1 to TRBJ2-7; D unresolved. There are 17 residues in the CDR3. The V and J ends lost 0 bases and 1 base respectively, with 16 bases between them. Per the germline V gene, CDR1 is MGHRA and CDR2 is YSYEKL. The DNA for the CDR3 is TGCGCCAGCAGCCAAGATCCCCCCCCCTCCCGATCCTACGAGCAGTACTTC. Protein: CASSQDPPPSRSYEQYF.

This clone appeared a few times. The CDR3 DNA reads TGTGCCAGTAGTATTGACCTATCACGAGCGTACAAGGGCTACACCTTC. Amino acid sequence: CASSIDLSRAYKGYTF. The chain employs TRBV19 and TRBJ1-2; the D is unclear. CDR3 length: 16 residues. Germline assignment: CDR1 LNHDA and CDR2 SQIVND (reference sequence). With 3 bases removed from V and 8 bases from J, the gap between germline ends came to 22 bases.

DNA for the CDR3: TGCGCCAGCAGCCCCCGGGGGGGCGGCACCGGGGAGCTGTTTTTT. It is translated as CASSPRGGGTGELFF. V and J are TRBV4-1 and TRBJ2-2, with 8 bases matching TRBD2. J gave up 4 bases and V 4 bases, and 5 bases lay outside the gene matches. Germline loops: CDR1 MGHRA, CDR2 YSYEKL. The CDR3 length is 15 residues.

Here the CDR3 reads CASSLDDQWFVYEQYF. CDR3 nucleotides: TGTGCCAGCAGCTTGGATGACCAGTGGTTCGTATACGAGCAGTACTTC. The V and J genes are TRBV5-5 and TRBJ2-7; no clear D gene. Germline-derived CDR1 and CDR2 are SGHKS and YYEKEE (reference sequence). Trimming pared 0 bases from V and 4 bases from J, leaving 17 bases between. The CDR3 totals 16 residues.

The chain uses TRBV29-1 and TRBJ1-2, with 12 positions matching TRBD1. Losses at the gene ends were 3 bases for V and 3 bases for J; bases not matched to a gene: 2. Germline V gene sequence: CDR1 SQVTM, CDR2 ANQGSEA. This CDR3 has 14 residues. As DNA, the CDR3 is TGCAGCGTTGAGGGACAGGGGGCCTACTATGGCTACACCTTC. Protein: CSVEGQGAYYGYTF.

This clone showed up just a few times. The chain combines TRBV18 with TRBJ2-7; D is undetermined. The CDR3 has 13 residues. Germline V lookup: CDR1 KGHSH, CDR2 LQKENI. With 0 bases removed from V and 5 bases from J, the gap between germline ends came to 8 bases. The CDR3 loop reads CASSPPVDDEQYF. CDR3 nucleotide sequence: TGTGCCAGCTCACCACCGGTAGACGACGAGCAGTACTTC.